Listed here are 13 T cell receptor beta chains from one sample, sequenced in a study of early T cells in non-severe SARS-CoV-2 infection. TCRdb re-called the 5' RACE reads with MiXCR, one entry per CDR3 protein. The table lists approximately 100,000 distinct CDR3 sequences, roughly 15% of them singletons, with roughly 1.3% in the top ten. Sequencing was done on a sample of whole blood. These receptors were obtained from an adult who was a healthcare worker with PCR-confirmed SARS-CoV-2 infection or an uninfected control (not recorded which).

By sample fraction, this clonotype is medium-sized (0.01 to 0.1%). The CDR3 spells CASSLGTGGTDTQYF. Here the CDR3 DNA reads TGTGCCAGCTCACTCGGGACAGGTGGCACAGATACGCAGTATTTT. The chain is built from TRBV18 and TRBJ2-3; 8 bases align to TRBD1. V shed 4 bases and J 1 base; nucleotides not matched to a gene: 4. Germline CDR1 KGHSH, CDR2 LQKENI. The CDR3 covers 15 residues.

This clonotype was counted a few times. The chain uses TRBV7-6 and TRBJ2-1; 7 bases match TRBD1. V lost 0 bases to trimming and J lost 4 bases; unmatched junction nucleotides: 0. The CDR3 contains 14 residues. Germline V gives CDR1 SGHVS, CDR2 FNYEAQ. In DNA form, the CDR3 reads TGTGCCAGCAGCTTAGCGGGACAGTACAATGAGCAGTTCTTC. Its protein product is CASSLAGQYNEQFF.

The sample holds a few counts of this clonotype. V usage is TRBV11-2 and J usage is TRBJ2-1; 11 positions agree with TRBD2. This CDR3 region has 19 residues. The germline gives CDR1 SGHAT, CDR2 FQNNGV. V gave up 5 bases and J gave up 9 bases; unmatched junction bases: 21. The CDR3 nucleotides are TGTGCCAGCAGCCCCGGGACTAGCGGCATACGGACATTAATGCGTGAGCAGTTCTTC. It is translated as CASSPGTSGIRTLMREQFF.

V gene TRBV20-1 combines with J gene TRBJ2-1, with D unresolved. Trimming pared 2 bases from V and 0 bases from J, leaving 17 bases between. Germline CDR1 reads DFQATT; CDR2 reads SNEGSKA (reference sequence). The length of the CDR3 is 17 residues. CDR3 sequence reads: CSARKGWAHSSYNEQFF. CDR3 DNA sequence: TGCAGTGCTAGAAAGGGTTGGGCCCATAGCTCCTACAATGAGCAGTTCTTC.

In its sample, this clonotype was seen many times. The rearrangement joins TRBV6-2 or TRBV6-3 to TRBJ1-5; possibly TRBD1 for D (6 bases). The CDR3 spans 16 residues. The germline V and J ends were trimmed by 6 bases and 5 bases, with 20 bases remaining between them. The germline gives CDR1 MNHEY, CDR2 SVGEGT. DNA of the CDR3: TGTGCCAGCAGCTCCATCACGGGACACCTTTATCAGCCCCAGCATTTT. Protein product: CASSSITGHLYQPQHF.

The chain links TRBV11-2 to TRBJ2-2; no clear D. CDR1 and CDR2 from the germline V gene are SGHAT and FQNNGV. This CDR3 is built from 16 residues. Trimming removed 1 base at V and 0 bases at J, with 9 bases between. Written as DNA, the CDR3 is TGTGCCAGCAGCTTAGCTACGGCTACGAACACCGGGGAGCTGTTTTTT. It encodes CASSLATATNTGELFF.

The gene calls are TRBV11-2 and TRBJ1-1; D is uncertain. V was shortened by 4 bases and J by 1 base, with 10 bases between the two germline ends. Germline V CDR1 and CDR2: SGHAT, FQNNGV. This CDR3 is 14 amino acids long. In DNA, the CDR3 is TGTGCCAGCAGCTCCGAGGTTGGGAACACTGAAGCTTTCTTT. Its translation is CASSSEVGNTEAFF.

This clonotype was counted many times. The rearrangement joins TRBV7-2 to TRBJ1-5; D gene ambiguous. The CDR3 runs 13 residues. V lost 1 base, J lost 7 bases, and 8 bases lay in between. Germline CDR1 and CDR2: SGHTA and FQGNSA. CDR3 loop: CASSLEGGQPQHF. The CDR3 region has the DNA TGTGCCAGCAGCTTAGAGGGCGGGCAGCCCCAGCATTTT.

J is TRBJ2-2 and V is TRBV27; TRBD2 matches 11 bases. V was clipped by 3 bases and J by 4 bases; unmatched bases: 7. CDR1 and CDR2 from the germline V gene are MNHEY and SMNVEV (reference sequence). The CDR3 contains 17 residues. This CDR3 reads CASSFSGRALATGELFF. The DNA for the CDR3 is TGTGCCAGCAGTTTTAGCGGGAGGGCCCTCGCCACCGGGGAGCTGTTTTTT.

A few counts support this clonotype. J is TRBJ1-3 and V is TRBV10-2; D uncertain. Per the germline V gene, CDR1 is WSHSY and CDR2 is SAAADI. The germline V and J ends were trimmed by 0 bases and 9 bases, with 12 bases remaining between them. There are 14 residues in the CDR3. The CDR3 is CASSESWQRRTIYF. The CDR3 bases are TGCGCCAGCAGTGAGTCGTGGCAGCGGCGCACCATATATTTT.

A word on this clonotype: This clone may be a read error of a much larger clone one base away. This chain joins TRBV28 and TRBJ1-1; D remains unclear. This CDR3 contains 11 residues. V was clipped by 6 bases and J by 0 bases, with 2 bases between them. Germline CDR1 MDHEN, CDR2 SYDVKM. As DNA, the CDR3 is TGTGCCAGCAGGCTGAACACTGAAGCTTTCTTT. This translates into CASRLNTEAFF.

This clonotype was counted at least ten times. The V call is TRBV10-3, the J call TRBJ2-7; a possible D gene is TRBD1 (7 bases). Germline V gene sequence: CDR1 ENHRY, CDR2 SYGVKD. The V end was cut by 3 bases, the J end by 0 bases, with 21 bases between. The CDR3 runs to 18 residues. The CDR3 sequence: CAISDPAGRTGSSYEQYF. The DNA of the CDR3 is TGTGCCATCAGTGACCCTGCGGGAAGGACAGGCAGCTCCTACGAGCAGTACTTC.

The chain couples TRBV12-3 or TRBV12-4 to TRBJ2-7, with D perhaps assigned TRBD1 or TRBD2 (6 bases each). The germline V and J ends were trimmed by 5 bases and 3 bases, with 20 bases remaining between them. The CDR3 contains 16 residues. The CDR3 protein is CASSGQTRERVYEQYF. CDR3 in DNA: TGTGCCAGCAGTGGACAGACACGGGAGCGGGTCTACGAGCAGTACTTC.